The sequence of this TCR beta chain was determined in a study of T cells after yellow fever vaccination. Study results and caveats: After the booster, about 95% of CD4 and roughly nine tenths of CD8 primary-response clones were re-detected. FACS-sorted repertoires could harbor abundant contaminating bulk-population clonotypes.

Comments on this clonotype: Antigen unknown.

The CDR3 is 15 residues long. V dropped 5 bases and J dropped 8; count of bases not matched to a gene: 10. Germline-derived CDR1 and CDR2 are SGHRS and YFSETQ. TCRdb reprocessed the 5' RACE reads with MiXCR, giving one entry per CDR3 protein. The data hold 120,000 or so distinct CDR3 sequences, with approximately 16% observed a single time. The source was CD8+ T cells sorted from PBMCs, collected 5 days after the yellow fever booster vaccination. This TCR was recovered from a man aged 18 to 29 who received the YFV17D yellow fever vaccine. The V call is TRBV5-1, the J call TRBJ2-1; 10 positions agree with TRBD2. The CDR3 region has the DNA TGCGCCAGCAGTCATACTAGCGGGGTTCGCTATGAGCAGTTCTTC. This gives the protein CASSHTSGVRYEQFF. The full variable domain, completed using reference TRBV5-1 and TRBJ2-1, is KAGVTQTPRYLIKTRGQQVTLSCSPISGHRSVSWYQQTPGQGLQFLFEYFSETQRNKGNFPGRFSGRQFSNSRSEMNVSTLELGDSALYLCASSHTSGVRYEQFFGPGTRLTVL.